Below, 19 T cell receptor beta chains from the same sample are listed, as sequenced in a study of T cells after somatic rescue of genetic block. The assay was immunoSEQ multiplex PCR, and TCRdb's table has in-frame clones only and misses some. The repertoire includes tens of thousands of clones, about 96% of them detected once, and around 0.083% sits in the top ten. The specimen was peripheral blood mononuclear cells (PBMCs). The receptors originated from a child under three years old.

V is TRBV28 and J is TRBJ2-7, with 8 bases lining up with TRBD2. The CDR3 contains 15 residues. Losses at the gene ends were 5 bases for V and 0 bases for J; bases not matched to a gene: 6. CDR1 and CDR2 from the germline V gene are MDHEN and SYDVKM. CDR3 loop: CASSPWLAGSYEQYF. The CDR3, as DNA: TGTGCCAGCAGTCCCTGGCTAGCGGGCTCCTACGAGCAGTACTTC.

This clone was picked up one time. CDR3 protein: CASSLSFGALLNEQYF. CDR3 sequence (DNA): TGTGCCAGCAGCCTCTCCTTTGGGGCCCTGTTGAACGAGCAGTACTTC. J is TRBJ2-7 and V is TRBV5-4; D perhaps matches TRBD1 (5 bases). Germline values: CDR1 SGHNT, CDR2 YYREEE (reference sequence). This CDR3 region has 16 residues. V was pared by 4 bases and J by 5 bases, with 22 bases between. Complete variable domain (other parts from reference TRBV5-4 and TRBJ2-7): ETGVTQSPTHLIKTRGQQVTLRCSSQSGHNTVSWYQQALGQGPQFIFQYYREEENGRGNFPPRFSGLQFPNYSSELNVNALELDDSALYLCASSLSFGALLNEQYFGPGTRLTVT.

The V and J genes are TRBV9 and TRBJ2-3; either TRBD1 or TRBD2 may fit D (5 bases each). Germline CDR1 and CDR2: SGDLS and YYNGEE. This CDR3 is built from 16 residues. V dropped 3 bases and J dropped 0 bases, with 14 bases sitting between them. In nucleotides, the CDR3 is TGTGCCAGCAGCGCTCTTACGGGACGAAGCACAGATACGCAGTATTTT. It codes for CASSALTGRSTDTQYF.

J is TRBJ2-3 and V is TRBV4-2; D call uncertain. The CDR3 covers 12 residues. The ends were cut back, 0 bases at V and 2 bases at J, with 0 bases in the middle. In germline, CDR1 is LGHNA, CDR2 YNFKEQ. The CDR3 region is CASSQDTDTQYF. CDR3 DNA: TGTGCCAGCAGCCAAGACACAGATACGCAGTATTTT.

The chain employs TRBV25-1 and TRBJ1-2; 7 positions match TRBD1. J was trimmed by 8 bases and V by 2 bases; bases with no gene match: 5. Germline V gives CDR1 MGHDK, CDR2 SYGVNS. The length of the CDR3 is 13 residues. CDR3 DNA sequence: TGTGCCAGCAGTGAACTCGACAGGGACGGCTACACCTTC. Translation: CASSELDRDGYTF.

This rearrangement joins TRBV5-5 to TRBJ2-1; D perhaps matches TRBD1 (6 bases). Trimming removed 3 bases at V and 0 bases at J, with 13 bases between. The germline gives CDR1 SGHKS, CDR2 YYEKEE (reference sequence). This CDR3 has 16 amino acids. DNA for the CDR3: TGTGCCAGCAGCTCCAGGCAGGGGAGCTCCTACAATGAGCAGTTCTTC. It codes for CASSSRQGSSYNEQFF.

The rearrangement joins TRBV15 to TRBJ1-2; D is undetermined. The germline V and J ends were trimmed by 4 bases and 0 bases, with 6 bases remaining between them. CDR3 length equals 13 residues. Germline CDR1 is LNHNV and CDR2 is YYDKDF (reference sequence). The CDR3 reads CATSTTANYGYTF. The CDR3 DNA follows: TGTGCCACCAGCACCACAGCTAACTATGGCTACACCTTC.

The chain carries TRBV20-1 and TRBJ2-1, with D unclear. CDR3 length equals 10 residues. The V gene's germline CDR1 is DFQATT and CDR2 SNEGSKA (reference sequence). The V and J ends lost 3 bases and 4 bases respectively, with 1 base between them. The CDR3 is CSARYNEQFF. The CDR3 DNA sequence: TGCAGTGCTAGGTACAATGAGCAGTTCTTC.

V gene TRBV4-1 combines with J gene TRBJ2-5; TRBD2 is a possible D gene (6 bases). Trimming pared 1 base from V and 5 bases from J, leaving 11 bases between. Germline V gives CDR1 MGHRA, CDR2 YSYEKL. The CDR3 sequence is 14 residues long. CDR3 sequence: CASSQARGGETQYF. CDR3 DNA sequence: TGCGCCAGCAGCCAAGCTCGTGGGGGGGAGACCCAGTACTTC.

V is TRBV6-6 and J is TRBJ1-1, with 8 bases that match TRBD1. Trimming removed 6 bases from V and 11 bases from J; junction bases left unmatched: 17. Germline V lookup: CDR1 MNHNY, CDR2 SVGAGI (reference sequence). This CDR3 has 15 amino acids. CDR3 sequence: CASRSTGGDLGWAFF. DNA of the CDR3: TGTGCCAGCAGGTCCACAGGGGGTGACTTGGGTTGGGCTTTCTTT.

This clone occurred once. The chain combines TRBV27 with TRBJ2-7; D remains unclear. Germline values: CDR1 MNHEY, CDR2 SMNVEV (reference sequence). The germline V and J ends were trimmed by 3 bases and 7 bases, with 13 bases remaining between them. This CDR3 contains 13 residues. The CDR3 nucleotides are TGTGCCAGCAGTTTTGGCTCCTTTAGTGAGCAGTACTTC. Translated: CASSFGSFSEQYF.

This chain links TRBV20-1 with TRBJ2-3; no clear D. Germline-derived CDR1 and CDR2 are DFQATT and SNEGSKA (reference sequence). This CDR3 comprises 10 residues. Trimming removed 8 bases at V and 2 bases at J, with 5 bases between. The CDR3 here is CSPNTDTQYF. In DNA, the CDR3 is TGCAGTCCGAACACAGATACGCAGTATTTT.

The chain is built from TRBV5-1 and TRBJ1-4; possibly TRBD1 for D (5 bases). Germline CDR1 is SGHRS and CDR2 is YFSETQ. The CDR3 is made up of 15 amino acids. V dropped 3 bases and J dropped 0 bases, with 9 bases sitting between them. CDR3 DNA sequence: TGCGCCAGCAGCTGGACACCTGCAACTAATGAAAAACTGTTTTTT. Protein sequence: CASSWTPATNEKLFF.

The chain couples TRBV19 to TRBJ1-1, with D tentatively TRBD1 (5 bases). V dropped 3 bases and J dropped 3 bases, with 8 bases sitting between them. Per germline, CDR1 LNHDA and CDR2 SQIVND (reference sequence). CDR3 length: 13 residues. The CDR3 DNA is TGTGCCAGTAGTATGCAGGGTTACACTGAAGCTTTCTTT. This codes for CASSMQGYTEAFF.

The genes are TRBV29-1 and TRBJ2-7; TRBD2 is a possible D gene (6 bases). V lost 6 bases and J lost 3, with 12 bases in between. Germline V gene data show CDR1 as SQVTM and CDR2 as ANQGSEA. The CDR3 consists of 12 residues. CDR3 in DNA: TGCAGCGTGGGGGGTCGCTACTACGAGCAGTACTTC. It specifies CSVGGRYYEQYF.

The rearrangement links TRBV7-2 to TRBJ2-2, with TRBD2 identical over 9 bases. CDR1 and CDR2 from the germline V gene are SGHTA and FQGNSA. V shed 6 bases and J 2 bases; nucleotides not matched to a gene: 13. This CDR3 is 18 amino acids long. This CDR3 reads CASSSQVSGRVNTGELFF. CDR3 bases: TGTGCCAGCAGTTCCCAGGTTAGCGGGAGAGTCAACACCGGGGAGCTGTTTTTT. The whole variable domain, filled in from reference TRBV7-2 and TRBJ2-2, reads GAGVSQSPSNKVTEKGKDVELRCDPISGHTALYWYRQSLGQGLEFLIYFQGNSAPDKSGLPSDRFSAERTGGSVSTLTIQRTQQEDSAVYLCASSSQVSGRVNTGELFFGEGSRLTVL.

This clone was observed a single time. J is TRBJ2-5 and V is TRBV4-1, with TRBD2 matching 11 bases. Germline trimming cut 1 base from V and 4 bases from J; bases unmatched to any gene: 8. Germline V gene lookup returns CDR1 MGHRA and CDR2 YSYEKL. The CDR3 covers 17 residues. CDR3 in DNA: TGCGCCAGCAGCCAAGCCTTACTAGCGGGAGATAGAGAGACCCAGTACTTC. Protein sequence: CASSQALLAGDRETQYF.

J is TRBJ1-6 and V is TRBV27; TRBD1 matches at 9 bases. The CDR3 runs to 14 residues. CDR1 is MNHEY and CDR2 is SMNVEV in the germline V gene (reference sequence). Trimming at V came to 4 bases and at J to 9 bases, leaving 4 bases not matched to a gene. The CDR3 reads CASSYRDRVSPLHF. The CDR3 DNA reads as TGTGCCAGCAGTTACCGGGACAGGGTTTCACCCCTCCACTTT.

CDR3 sequence reads: CARERGAGPSTDTQYF. The CDR3 DNA reads as TGCGCCAGAGAGAGGGGGGCAGGGCCTAGCACAGATACGCAGTATTTT. This chain connects TRBV5-1 to TRBJ2-3, with D possibly called TRBD1 or TRBD2 (6 bases each). CDR1 is SGHRS and CDR2 is YFSETQ in the germline V gene. This CDR3 has 16 residues. V lost 8 bases and J 0 bases, leaving 19 bases between the germline ends.